One T cell receptor (beta chain) is described in this entry. Under the authors' procedure: Counts of nucleated cells, estimated from reference gene primer amplification, were obtained. This table comes from immunoSEQ multiplex PCR, and its TCRdb copy is limited to in-frame clones, with some not included. That table furnishes V, J and clone size, whereas the DNA furnished D and trimming. The sample gives about 70,000 clones, around three quarters of which show up once; approximately 27% is in the top ten. Germline V lookup: CDR1 KGHSH, CDR2 LQKENI. The CDR3 has 15 residues. V gave up 4 bases and J gave up 1 base; unmatched junction bases: 2. These data belong to a study of blood T cell repertoires in COVID-19. For the study at large: Sites across the United States, Italy and Spain contributed samples from acute and convalescent COVID-19. Sources were T cells, B-cell-depleted T cells, or PBMCs; the material itself was cDNA or gDNA.

The sequence came from a woman older than 75 with active or convalescent COVID-19. V gene TRBV18 combines with J gene TRBJ1-5, with 9 positions matching TRBD1. Sequenced material: peripheral blood. CDR3 residues: CASSLGTGSNQPQHF. For the CDR3, the DNA is TGTGCCAGCTCACTGGGGACAGGGAGCAATCAGCCCCAGCATTTT.